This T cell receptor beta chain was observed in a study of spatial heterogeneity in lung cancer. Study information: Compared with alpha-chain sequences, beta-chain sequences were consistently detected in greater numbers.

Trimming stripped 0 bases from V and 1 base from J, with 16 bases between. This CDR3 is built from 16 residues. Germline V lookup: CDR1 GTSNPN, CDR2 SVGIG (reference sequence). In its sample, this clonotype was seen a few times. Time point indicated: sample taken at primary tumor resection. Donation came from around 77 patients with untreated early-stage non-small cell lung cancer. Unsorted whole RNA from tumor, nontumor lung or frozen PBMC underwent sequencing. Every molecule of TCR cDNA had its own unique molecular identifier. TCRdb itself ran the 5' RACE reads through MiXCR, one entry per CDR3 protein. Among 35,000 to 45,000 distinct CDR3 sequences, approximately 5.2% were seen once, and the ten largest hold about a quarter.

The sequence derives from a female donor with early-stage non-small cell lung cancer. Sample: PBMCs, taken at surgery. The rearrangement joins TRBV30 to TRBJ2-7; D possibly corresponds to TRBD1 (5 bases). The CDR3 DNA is TGTGCCTGGAGTGTACTTGCAGGGAAGAGGTCCTACGAGCAGTACTTC. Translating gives CAWSVLAGKRSYEQYF.